The 32 T cell receptor beta chains below were found in one sample sequenced in a study of T cell responses to AZD1222 COVID-19 vaccine. Produced via immunoSEQ multiplex PCR; TCRdb's table is partial and in-frame only. The data hold some 150,000 clones, with approximately 88% observed a single time. The sequences come from peripheral blood, collected 28 days after the second AZD1222 dose. All receptors come from an adult who received the AZD1222 COVID-19 vaccine.

The rearrangement links TRBV29-1 to TRBJ1-4; D possibly corresponds to TRBD1 (5 bases). Germline V CDR1 and CDR2: SQVTM, ANQGSEA. The germline V and J ends were trimmed by 7 bases and 8 bases, with 11 bases remaining between them. The CDR3 runs 11 residues. The CDR3 sequence is CSAVTEEKLFF. The CDR3 DNA reads TGCAGCGCCGTGACAGAAGAAAAACTGTTTTTT.

This clone appeared a single time. The genes are TRBV7-2 and TRBJ1-1; D unresolved. This CDR3 contains 17 residues. CDR1 SGHTA and CDR2 FQGNSA come from the germline V gene. Trimming took off 1 base at V and 4 bases at J, with 19 bases between the two ends. CDR3 protein: CASSLVRGEGVRTEAFF. As DNA, the CDR3 is TGTGCCAGCAGCTTAGTCCGGGGAGAAGGAGTCCGCACTGAAGCTTTCTTT.

V gene TRBV5-5 combines with J gene TRBJ2-7, with D tentatively TRBD1 (5 bases). In germline, CDR1 is SGHKS, CDR2 YYEKEE (reference sequence). The CDR3 covers 14 residues. With 7 bases removed from V and 4 bases from J, the gap between germline ends came to 18 bases. The CDR3 DNA reads TGTGCCAGCCGACCTCAGGGAACTGAGTACGAGCAGTACTTC. Protein product: CASRPQGTEYEQYF.

The chain has TRBV7-9 and TRBJ1-2; D not certain. Germline V lookup: CDR1 SEHNR, CDR2 FQNEAQ (reference sequence). The CDR3 has 13 amino acids. Trimming left V 2 bases short and J 9 bases short, with 13 bases between. The DNA for the CDR3 is TGTGCCAGCAGCTTATCACCCTCGGCAAGCTACACCTTC. Protein sequence: CASSLSPSASYTF.

The chain combines TRBV19 with TRBJ1-1, with TRBD1 as a possible D gene (5 bases). The CDR3 has 15 residues. Germline CDR1 and CDR2: LNHDA and SQIVND (reference sequence). With 6 bases removed from V and 2 bases from J, the gap between germline ends came to 16 bases. The CDR3 protein is CASRSRRGNNTEAFF. CDR3 sequence (DNA): TGTGCCAGTAGGAGCCGCCGGGGGAACAACACTGAAGCTTTCTTT.

The chain's CDR3 is CASSLSGGYEPTPLHF. The CDR3 DNA follows: TGTGCCAGCAGCTTAAGCGGGGGCTATGAGCCCACACCCCTCCACTTT. The rearrangement uses TRBV7-3 and TRBJ1-6; D may be TRBD1 (6 bases). In germline, CDR1 is SGHTA, CDR2 FQGTGA. The V end lost 1 base, the J end lost 11 bases, and 18 bases lay between the germline ends. CDR3 length: 16 residues.

The chain is built from TRBV6-5 and TRBJ1-5, with D possibly TRBD1 on 5 matching bases. The V gene lost 5 bases and the J gene lost 9 bases, with 20 bases spanning the gap. The CDR3 runs to 15 residues. Germline V gives CDR1 MNHEY, CDR2 SVGAGI. The CDR3 reads CASSPQGTKDGPQHF. DNA for the CDR3: TGTGCCAGCAGTCCTCAGGGTACGAAGGACGGGCCCCAGCATTTT.

J is TRBJ2-3 and V is TRBV5-4, with D unclear. V lost 1 base, J lost 7 bases, and 16 bases lay in between. The V gene's germline CDR1 is SGHNT and CDR2 YYREEE (reference sequence). The CDR3 is 15 amino acids. The CDR3: CASSLPDGEGNTQYF. The CDR3 nucleotides read TGTGCCAGCAGCTTGCCCGATGGGGAAGGGAATACGCAGTATTTT.

J is TRBJ1-5 and V is TRBV6-1; possibly TRBD1 for D (5 bases). The germline V gene has CDR1 MNHNS and CDR2 SASEGT. The CDR3 is 14 residues long. V lost 3 bases, J lost 6 bases, and 12 bases lay in between. In nucleotides, the CDR3 is TGTGCCAGCAGTGACGGGGGTAGGGTTCAGCCCCAGCATTTT. It yields the protein CASSDGGRVQPQHF.

V and J are TRBV7-3 and TRBJ2-2; no definite D call. Trimming removed 5 bases at V and 1 base at J, with 8 bases between. Germline V gene sequence: CDR1 SGHTA, CDR2 FQGTGA. This CDR3 spans 14 amino acids. CDR3: CASSPPGNTGELFF. As DNA, the CDR3 is TGTGCCAGCAGCCCGCCGGGGAACACCGGGGAGCTGTTTTTT.

This chain joins TRBV29-1 and TRBJ1-1, with 10 positions matching TRBD1. V lost 6 bases to trimming and J lost 6 bases; unmatched junction nucleotides: 10. CDR3 length: 14 amino acids. Germline-derived CDR1 and CDR2 are SQVTM and ANQGSEA. The CDR3: CSVERGQGNSEAFF. Written as DNA, the CDR3 is TGCAGCGTGGAAAGGGGACAGGGGAATTCTGAAGCTTTCTTT.

The rearrangement joins TRBV7-2 to TRBJ1-6; D is possibly TRBD1 (6 bases). V lost 2 bases and J 12 bases, leaving 14 bases between the germline ends. The CDR3 spans 14 residues. Germline V gene data show CDR1 as SGHTA and CDR2 as FQGNSA. The DNA for the CDR3 is TGTGCCAGCAGCTTAATCCAGGGGCAGCAACCCCTCCACTTT. Translation gives CASSLIQGQQPLHF.

The gene calls are TRBV5-1 and TRBJ2-7, with a tentative D call TRBD2 (6 bases). This CDR3 comprises 13 residues. V lost 3 bases, J lost 0 bases, and 7 bases lay in between. The germline CDR1 and CDR2 sequences are SGHRS and YFSETQ. CDR3: CASSWGGSYEQYF. CDR3 coding DNA: TGCGCCAGCAGCTGGGGAGGCTCCTACGAGCAGTACTTC.

The chain uses TRBV5-8 and TRBJ1-2; possibly TRBD1 for D (5 bases). The germline V and J ends were trimmed by 2 bases and 4 bases, with 15 bases remaining between them. The CDR3 is made up of 15 amino acids. Looked up from germline, CDR1 is SGHTS and CDR2 is YDEGEE. CDR3: CASSFLGEASYGYTF. In DNA, the CDR3 is TGTGCCAGCAGCTTTCTGGGGGAAGCTTCCTATGGCTACACCTTC.

V gene TRBV27 combines with J gene TRBJ2-7; 9 bases align to TRBD1. Germline V CDR1 and CDR2: MNHEY, SMNVEV (reference sequence). Trimming cost V 6 bases and J 6 bases; bases outside gene matches: 9. The CDR3 is 14 residues long. The CDR3 nucleotides read TGTGCCAGCAGGGACAGGGGATACGAAGGCGAGCAGTACTTC. Its translation: CASRDRGYEGEQYF.

This chain connects TRBV19 to TRBJ2-1; D perhaps matches TRBD2 (6 bases). V dropped 6 bases and J dropped 8 bases, with 23 bases sitting between them. This CDR3 has 16 amino acids. Germline values: CDR1 LNHDA, CDR2 SQIVND (reference sequence). The CDR3 region is CASSGSDSLKLDEQFF. In DNA form, the CDR3 reads TGTGCCAGTAGCGGGAGTGACAGCCTAAAACTGGATGAGCAGTTCTTC.

This chain links TRBV12-3 or TRBV12-4 with TRBJ1-5; D perhaps matches TRBD1 (5 bases). The CDR3 consists of 13 residues. V was trimmed by 6 bases and J by 5 bases, leaving 11 bases between them. CDR3 bases: TGTGCCAGCAGCTGGACACAAGATCAGCCCCAGCATTTT. Encoded protein: CASSWTQDQPQHF.

This clone was observed a single time. The chain joins TRBV11-2 to TRBJ2-1, with 8 bases that match TRBD1. The CDR3 consists of 16 residues. The V and J ends lost 5 bases and 1 base, in that order; junction bases with no gene match: 7. Germline values: CDR1 SGHAT, CDR2 FQNNGV. The DNA for the CDR3 is TGTGCCAGCAGCCCTAGGACAGGGAGGTCCTACAATGAGCAGTTCTTC. Translating it yields CASSPRTGRSYNEQFF.

The gene calls are TRBV5-6 and TRBJ1-2; weak D call: TRBD1 (5 bases). The CDR3 spans 15 residues. CDR1 is SGHDT, CDR2 YYEEEE, per germline. V gave up 4 bases and J gave up 6 bases, with 19 bases separating them. The CDR3 here is CASSPNLRRVDGYTF. The CDR3 nucleotides read TGTGCCAGCAGCCCCAACCTCCGCAGGGTCGATGGCTACACCTTC.

The chain joins TRBV7-9 to TRBJ1-1; D is perhaps TRBD1 (5 bases). In germline, CDR1 is SEHNR, CDR2 FQNEAQ (reference sequence). The CDR3 consists of 15 residues. V was shortened by 3 bases and J by 5 bases, with 16 bases between the two germline ends. The chain's CDR3 is CASSFPPLQGTEAFF. CDR3 bases: TGTGCCAGCAGCTTCCCGCCACTTCAGGGAACTGAAGCTTTCTTT.

The chain uses TRBV18 and TRBJ1-6; D gene ambiguous. The germline gives CDR1 KGHSH, CDR2 LQKENI. Trimming shortened V by 6 bases and J by 10 bases, and 13 bases separated the two germline ends. This CDR3 is built from 13 residues. This chain's CDR3 is CASSRALGSPLHF. The CDR3 coding sequence is TGTGCCAGCTCCCGAGCCTTGGGGTCACCCCTCCACTTT.

The V and J genes are TRBV3-1 (or the pseudogene TRBV3-2) and TRBJ1-2, with D perhaps TRBD1 (6 bases). The ends were cut back, 0 bases at V and 2 bases at J, with 7 bases in the middle. This CDR3 contains 14 residues. CDR1 and CDR2 from the germline V gene are LGHDT and YNNKEL (reference sequence). CDR3 protein: CASSQERGNYGYTF. CDR3 nucleotide sequence: TGTGCCAGCAGCCAAGAGAGGGGGAACTATGGCTACACCTTC.

The gene calls are TRBV27 and TRBJ1-6; D uncertain. Germline CDR1 is MNHEY and CDR2 is SMNVEV (reference sequence). Trimming left V 6 bases short and J 1 base short, with 7 bases between. This CDR3 contains 14 residues. The CDR3: CASRLRSYNSPLHF. CDR3 nucleotide sequence: TGTGCCAGCAGGCTGAGGTCCTATAATTCACCCCTCCACTTT.

V and J are TRBV27 and TRBJ2-1; 9 bases fit TRBD1. J was trimmed by 7 bases and V by 6 bases; bases with no gene match: 13. The CDR3 covers 16 residues. The germline gives CDR1 MNHEY, CDR2 SMNVEV (reference sequence). DNA for the CDR3: TGTGCCAGCAGCCCCTCCCGGGACAGGGCTTTTAATGAGCAGTTCTTC. As protein: CASSPSRDRAFNEQFF.

V is TRBV6-5 and J is TRBJ1-2; D gene unclear. The CDR3 runs 14 residues. Germline V lookup: CDR1 MNHEY, CDR2 SVGAGI. V lost 7 bases, J lost 8 bases, and 20 bases lay in between. The CDR3 loop reads CASKTGLDPVGYTF. The DNA of the CDR3 is TGTGCCAGCAAGACGGGTCTCGACCCTGTCGGCTACACCTTC.

V usage is TRBV4-3 and J usage is TRBJ2-2, with D possibly TRBD1 on 7 matching bases. CDR3 length equals 19 residues. Germline CDR1 LGHNA, CDR2 YSLEER. The germline V and J ends were trimmed by 4 bases and 6 bases, with 27 bases remaining between them. The CDR3 is CASSRNPRGAGGLAGELFF. Written as DNA, the CDR3 is TGCGCCAGCAGCCGCAATCCCAGGGGGGCAGGGGGATTAGCCGGGGAGCTGTTTTTT.

The chain joins TRBV30 to TRBJ1-4, with a tentative D call TRBD1 (5 bases). The CDR3 contains 17 residues. Looked up from germline, CDR1 is GTSNPN and CDR2 is SVGIG (reference sequence). Between the trimmed V and J ends, which lost 3 bases and 0 bases, there was a span of 17 bases. The CDR3 coding sequence is TGTGCCTGGAGGGTATACGTGGGACTGACAACTAATGAAAAACTGTTTTTT. Encoded protein: CAWRVYVGLTTNEKLFF.

The chain uses TRBV2 and TRBJ1-5; D remains unclear. Germline V gene data show CDR1 as SNHLY and CDR2 as FYNNEI. CDR3 length equals 15 residues. Trimming shortened V by 4 bases and J by 0 bases, and 10 bases separated the two germline ends. CDR3 sequence (DNA): TGTGCCAGCAGTGGGGTAGGAAATAGCAATCAGCCCCAGCATTTT. Amino acid sequence: CASSGVGNSNQPQHF.

The rearrangement uses TRBV30 and TRBJ2-5; maybe TRBD2 (5 bases). CDR3 length equals 13 residues. Trimming cost V 4 bases and J 4 bases, with 13 bases left between them. CDR1 and CDR2 (germline): GTSNPN, SVGIG (reference sequence). DNA of the CDR3: TGTGCCTGGAAACAACGGGGAAGAGAGACCCAGTACTTC. As protein: CAWKQRGRETQYF.

The chain combines TRBV7-9 with TRBJ2-7; 7 nucleotides align to TRBD2. The CDR3 spans 14 residues. Losses at the gene ends were 5 bases for V and 5 bases for J; bases not matched to a gene: 9. Per the germline V gene, CDR1 is SEHNR and CDR2 is FQNEAQ (reference sequence). As DNA, the CDR3 is TGTGCCAGCAGCCCTGTGGGGGGGACGGACGAGCAGTACTTC. It yields the protein CASSPVGGTDEQYF.

V usage is TRBV5-1 and J usage is TRBJ1-4; D remains ambiguous. The CDR3 is 14 residues long. Trimming shortened V by 2 bases and J by 6 bases, and 11 bases separated the two germline ends. Germline V gene data show CDR1 as SGHRS and CDR2 as YFSETQ. The CDR3 DNA reads as TGCGCCAGCAGCTTCACCAGCGGAGATGAAAAACTGTTTTTT. Its protein product is CASSFTSGDEKLFF. The entire variable domain, with the rest obtained from reference TRBV5-1 and TRBJ1-4, is as follows: KAGVTQTPRYLIKTRGQQVTLSCSPISGHRSVSWYQQTPGQGLQFLFEYFSETQRNKGNFPGRFSGRQFSNSRSEMNVSTLELGDSALYLCASSFTSGDEKLFFGSGTQLSVL.

The chain has TRBV14 and TRBJ1-4, with unresolved D. Trimming stripped 0 bases from V and 6 bases from J, with 5 bases between. Germline V CDR1 and CDR2: SGHDN, FVKESK. This CDR3 is 13 amino acids long. The CDR3 is CASSQDLDEKLFF. CDR3 nucleotide sequence: TGTGCCAGCAGCCAAGACTTGGATGAAAAACTGTTTTTT. The whole variable domain, remainder taken from reference TRBV14 and TRBJ1-4, is EAGVTQFPSHSVIEKGQTVTLRCDPISGHDNLYWYRRVMGKEIKFLLHFVKESKQDESGMPNNRFLAERTGGTYSTLKVQPAELEDSGVYFCASSQDLDEKLFFGSGTQLSVL.